What follows are 21 T cell receptor beta chains derived from one specimen sequenced in a study of T cells in Graves' hyperthyroidism and ophthalmopathy. It was RNA transcripts that yielded the amplified TCR beta CDR3 regions. The primer set for the first-round RT-PCR of the TCR CDR3 was HTBI. TCRdb used MiXCR to reprocess the multiplex PCR reads, holding one entry per CDR3 protein. The table includes 300,000 to 500,000 distinct CDR3 sequences, more than 13% detected once. The specimen was blood. These receptors were collected from a man between 45 and 60 years old with Graves' ophthalmopathy.

Only a few counts were recorded for this clonotype. V and J are TRBV10-3 and TRBJ2-2; D is ambiguous. The ends were cut back, 2 bases at V and 2 bases at J, with 6 bases in the middle. Germline V CDR1 and CDR2: ENHRY, SYGVKD. The CDR3 is made up of 14 amino acids. CDR3 sequence reads: CAISETVNTGELFF. The CDR3 region has the DNA TGTGCCATCAGTGAGACGGTTAACACCGGGGAGCTGTTTTTT.

This clonotype was picked up many times. This rearrangement joins TRBV20-1 to TRBJ1-2; a weak D match, TRBD1 (5 bases). Deletions cut 3 bases from V and 7 bases from J, with 15 bases between. CDR1 is DFQATT, CDR2 SNEGSKA, per germline (reference sequence). The CDR3 extends over 13 amino acids. The CDR3 nucleotides are TGCAGTGCTAGCCCCGGCTCGGGGGGTGGCTACACCTTC. It translates to CSASPGSGGGYTF.

Ten or more counts support this clonotype. This chain uses TRBV2 with TRBJ2-3; weak D call: TRBD1 (5 bases). Trimming pared 3 bases from V and 0 bases from J, leaving 7 bases between. This CDR3 has 14 residues. Germline CDR1 SNHLY, CDR2 FYNNEI. CDR3 in amino acids: CASSETVSTDTQYF. The CDR3 DNA sequence: TGTGCCAGCAGTGAGACAGTTAGCACAGATACGCAGTATTTT.

This clonotype was detected ten times or more. J is TRBJ2-1 and V is TRBV6-1, with D unresolved. V lost 6 bases and J lost 7, with 16 bases in between. There are 14 residues in the CDR3. CDR1 MNHNS and CDR2 SASEGT come from the germline V gene. The CDR3 spells CASSLTLPSNEQFF. CDR3 coding DNA: TGTGCCAGCAGCTTGACACTCCCGTCGAATGAGCAGTTCTTC.

This clonotype occurred many times. The chain carries TRBV5-5 and TRBJ2-7, with a possible D match to TRBD1 (5 bases). The CDR3 has 14 amino acids. The germline V and J ends were trimmed by 0 bases and 5 bases, with 12 bases remaining between them. Looked up from germline, CDR1 is SGHKS and CDR2 is YYEKEE (reference sequence). The CDR3 loop is CASSLVRGGDEQYF. The DNA of the CDR3 is TGTGCCAGCAGCTTGGTTAGGGGCGGCGACGAGCAGTACTTC.

This chain uses TRBV4-2 with TRBJ2-5; 11 nucleotides agree with TRBD2. The V gene's germline CDR1 is LGHNA and CDR2 YNFKEQ. The CDR3 has 17 amino acids. J lost 5 bases, V lost 1 base, and 9 bases had no gene match. The CDR3, as DNA: TGTGCCAGCAGCCAAGTGGGTAGCGGGAGGGCCGGTGAGACCCAGTACTTC. Translating it yields CASSQVGSGRAGETQYF.

This clonotype came up a few times. This rearrangement joins TRBV20-1 to TRBJ2-7; tentatively, D is TRBD1 (6 bases). Germline CDR1 DFQATT, CDR2 SNEGSKA (reference sequence). The CDR3 spans 12 residues. V lost 3 bases and J lost 4, with 10 bases in between. The CDR3 is CSASDRMYEQYF. The CDR3 DNA reads TGCAGTGCTAGCGACAGGATGTACGAGCAGTACTTC.

This clonotype was seen ten or more times. The V gene is TRBV11-2, the J gene TRBJ1-1; D is undetermined. This CDR3 region has 11 residues. Germline V gene lookup returns CDR1 SGHAT and CDR2 FQNNGV. Trimming took off 0 bases at V and 7 bases at J, with 3 bases between the two ends. In DNA form, the CDR3 reads TGTGCCAGCAGCTTAGATTTTGAAGCTTTCTTT. Residues: CASSLDFEAFF.

This clonotype was counted many times. The chain employs TRBV5-1 and TRBJ1-1; D remains ambiguous. V lost 5 bases to trimming and J lost 0 bases, with 11 bases between them. This CDR3 is 14 amino acids long. Germline V gene sequence: CDR1 SGHRS, CDR2 YFSETQ. This chain's CDR3 is CASSSSGMNTEAFF. In DNA form, the CDR3 reads TGCGCCAGCAGTTCGTCCGGAATGAACACTGAAGCTTTCTTT.

Here the CDR3 DNA reads TGTGCCAGCAGCGTAGCAGGGGGCCACGAGCAGTACTTC. Amino acids: CASSVAGGHEQYF. The chain combines TRBV9 with TRBJ2-7; TRBD1 agrees at 8 bases. The CDR3 length is 13 residues. Germline CDR1 SGDLS, CDR2 YYNGEE. Unmatched junction bases numbered 1, after V lost 0 bases and J lost 5 bases. The full variable domain, its missing parts supplied by reference TRBV9 and TRBJ2-7, is DSGVTQTPKHLITATGQRVTLRCSPRSGDLSVYWYQQSLDQGLQFLIQYYNGEERAKGNILERFSAQQFPDLHSELNLSSLELGDSALYFCASSVAGGHEQYFGPGTRLTVT.

This clonotype was counted at least ten times. The chain uses TRBV29-1 and TRBJ2-3, with TRBD1 identical over 8 bases. Per germline, CDR1 SQVTM and CDR2 ANQGSEA. The CDR3 totals 14 residues. V gave up 7 bases and J gave up 8 bases; unmatched junction bases: 14. The CDR3 DNA is TGCAGCGCCGACCTGGACAGGGCCGGGGGTACGCAGTATTTT. This codes for CSADLDRAGGTQYF.

In its sample, this clonotype was seen a few times. J is TRBJ2-2 and V is TRBV7-9; D possibly corresponds to TRBD2 (5 bases). CDR1 SEHNR and CDR2 FQNEAQ come from the germline V gene (reference sequence). Trimming removed 4 bases at V and 1 base at J, with 10 bases between. The CDR3 contains 15 residues. This CDR3 reads CASSSISENTGELFF. The CDR3 coding sequence is TGTGCCAGCAGCTCAATTAGCGAGAACACCGGGGAGCTGTTTTTT.

The chain has TRBV28 and TRBJ2-7; D perhaps matches TRBD2 (6 bases). CDR3 length: 14 amino acids. Trimming took 5 bases from V and 4 from J, leaving 15 bases between them. The germline V gene encodes CDR1 MDHEN and CDR2 SYDVKM. DNA of the CDR3: TGTGCCAGCAGTGGTAGCGGTCCACGGTACGAGCAGTACTTC. Amino acid sequence: CASSGSGPRYEQYF. The full variable domain, in which reference TRBV28 and TRBJ2-7 provide the parts outside the CDR3, is DVKVTQSSRYLVKRTGEKVFLECVQDMDHENMFWYRQDPGLGLRLIYFSYDVKMKEKGDIPEGYSVSREKKERFSLILESASTNQTSMYLCASSGSGPRYEQYFGPGTRLTVT.

This clonotype has more than one count but fewer than ten. The V call is TRBV6-1, the J call TRBJ2-5, with no clear D. V lost 5 bases and J lost 3, with 10 bases in between. The CDR3 consists of 13 residues. Germline-derived CDR1 and CDR2 are MNHNS and SASEGT. CDR3 sequence (DNA): TGTGCCAGCAGTTTCATTATTGAAGAGACCCAGTACTTC. It yields the protein CASSFIIEETQYF.

The gene calls are TRBV7-9 and TRBJ2-7; 7 bases match TRBD2. The CDR3 consists of 13 residues. Per germline, CDR1 SEHNR and CDR2 FQNEAQ (reference sequence). Trimming cost V 2 bases and J 7 bases; bases outside gene matches: 5. The CDR3 spells CASSLRAGEEQYF. As DNA, the CDR3 is TGTGCCAGCAGCTTAAGGGCGGGAGAGGAGCAGTACTTC.

This clonotype was seen more than once but under ten times. The chain links TRBV27 to TRBJ2-6; no clear D gene. V lost 4 bases to trimming and J lost 0 bases, with 7 bases between them. Germline CDR1 and CDR2: MNHEY and SMNVEV (reference sequence). CDR3 size: 15 residues. The CDR3 nucleotides read TGTGCCAGCAGTTCCCAGCGCTCTGGGGCCAACGTCCTGACTTTC. Residues: CASSSQRSGANVLTF.

This clonotype occurred many times. The CDR3 reads CASHPWDSGKSYNEQFF. The CDR3 region has the DNA TGTGCCAGCCACCCTTGGGATAGCGGGAAATCCTACAATGAGCAGTTCTTC. V and J are TRBV28 and TRBJ2-1; TRBD2 agrees at 8 bases. The CDR3 is 17 residues long. V was clipped by 8 bases and J by 1 base; unmatched bases: 13. Germline V gives CDR1 MDHEN, CDR2 SYDVKM.

This clonotype was detected many times. The chain carries TRBV2 and TRBJ1-1, with D possibly matching TRBD1 (6 bases). Trimming pared 1 base from V and 10 bases from J, leaving 10 bases between. CDR1 is SNHLY and CDR2 is FYNNEI in the germline V gene. The CDR3 totals 12 residues. The CDR3 sequence is CASSEGQEGAFF. Here the CDR3 DNA reads TGTGCCAGCAGTGAAGGACAGGAAGGAGCTTTCTTT.

Many counts were recorded for this clonotype. J is TRBJ2-1 and V is TRBV11-1; D may be TRBD1 (5 bases). The germline CDR1 and CDR2 sequences are SGHAT and FQDESV (reference sequence). The CDR3 extends over 13 amino acids. The V and J ends lost 8 bases and 4 bases respectively, with 12 bases between them. The CDR3 protein is CASAQAGYNEQFF. The CDR3 DNA sequence: TGTGCCAGCGCCCAGGCAGGGTACAATGAGCAGTTCTTC.

This clonotype was observed many times. This chain uses TRBV11-2 with TRBJ2-1; D remains ambiguous. CDR3 length equals 11 residues. Germline V lookup: CDR1 SGHAT, CDR2 FQNNGV. V was shortened by 7 bases and J by 12 bases, with 13 bases between the two germline ends. In nucleotides, the CDR3 is TGTGCCAGCACCACAGTGGAAGGGCAGTTCTTC. This sequence encodes CASTTVEGQFF.

The J gene is TRBJ1-2, the V gene TRBV27; D remains ambiguous. The CDR3 is made up of 14 amino acids. Per germline, CDR1 MNHEY and CDR2 SMNVEV (reference sequence). Trimming left V 8 bases short and J 1 base short, with 14 bases between. Written as DNA, the CDR3 is TGTGCCAGCGGAATCCGGTCCTTTAACTATGGCTACACCTTC. This encodes CASGIRSFNYGYTF.